These 23 T cell receptor beta chains originate from one sample sequenced in a study of identical twins. TCRdb redid the calling of the 5' RACE reads with MiXCR, one entry per CDR3 protein. Of about 720,000 distinct CDR3 sequences listed, 15% to 20% are singletons. These data also formed part of another study, on T cells expressing NK-cell markers.

Sequenced input: PBMCs. These receptors all stem from a woman aged 18-35 years in good health.

This rearrangement joins TRBV9 to TRBJ2-3, with 11 bases fitting TRBD2. The CDR3 covers 14 residues. Trimming cost V 3 bases and J 5 bases; bases outside gene matches: 2. CDR1 and CDR2 (germline): SGDLS, YYNGEE. The CDR3 region is CASSDSGGEDTQYF. The CDR3, as DNA: TGTGCCAGCAGCGATAGCGGGGGGGAAGATACGCAGTATTTT. The entire variable domain, with the rest obtained from reference TRBV9 and TRBJ2-3, is as follows: DSGVTQTPKHLITATGQRVTLRCSPRSGDLSVYWYQQSLDQGLQFLIQYYNGEERAKGNILERFSAQQFPDLHSELNLSSLELGDSALYFCASSDSGGEDTQYFGPGTRLTVL.

The chain combines TRBV29-1 with TRBJ2-1; the D is unclear. CDR3 length: 11 amino acids. Germline values: CDR1 SQVTM, CDR2 ANQGSEA. V lost 4 bases to trimming and J lost 8 bases, with 9 bases between them. The CDR3 DNA reads as TGCAGCGTTGGCAGGTCCCATGAGCAGTTCTTC. It specifies CSVGRSHEQFF.

The V and J genes are TRBV9 and TRBJ2-5; D perhaps matches TRBD2 (7 bases). Germline V gene lookup returns CDR1 SGDLS and CDR2 YYNGEE. The CDR3 contains 16 residues. Trimming took off 4 bases at V and 7 bases at J, with 23 bases between the two ends. CDR3 residues: CASSKGGSTSSGTQYF. The CDR3 bases are TGTGCCAGCAGCAAGGGGGGGTCCACCTCCTCGGGGACCCAGTACTTC.

The rearrangement uses TRBV29-1 and TRBJ2-7; 7 bases fit TRBD1. The CDR3 is made up of 14 amino acids. The V gene end was trimmed by 7 bases and the J gene end by 2 bases; junction bases not matched to a gene: 11. Germline V gene data show CDR1 as SQVTM and CDR2 as ANQGSEA. CDR3 protein: CSATIPGQTYEQYF. CDR3 DNA sequence: TGCAGCGCCACCATACCGGGACAGACCTACGAGCAGTACTTC.

This clonotype was counted between two and nine times. V is TRBV20-1 and J is TRBJ2-7, with D possibly TRBD1 on 5 matching bases. CDR1 DFQATT and CDR2 SNEGSKA come from the germline V gene (reference sequence). There are 16 residues in the CDR3. V was pared by 5 bases and J by 0 bases, with 20 bases between. CDR3 DNA: TGCAGTGCTGAAGGGCTTGGCAGGGTGGGCTCCTACGAGCAGTACTTC. Translated: CSAEGLGRVGSYEQYF.

This clonotype was seen more than once but under ten times. This rearrangement joins TRBV3-1 to TRBJ2-7; 12 nucleotides match TRBD2. The CDR3 is 16 residues long. Germline values: CDR1 LGHDT, CDR2 YNNKEL (reference sequence). The V segment lost 1 base and the J segment 2 bases; nucleotides outside the gene matches: 3. Here the CDR3 reads CASSQGLAGDTYEQYF. In DNA form, the CDR3 reads TGTGCCAGCAGCCAAGGACTAGCGGGGGATACCTACGAGCAGTACTTC.

The CDR3 sequence: CSARDPQGSGVWREQFF. The DNA for the CDR3 is TGCAGTGCTAGAGACCCCCAGGGTAGCGGGGTCTGGCGGGAGCAGTTCTTC. This chain links TRBV20-1 with TRBJ2-1; 8 bases fit TRBD2. The CDR3 covers 17 residues. After removal of 0 bases from V and 10 bases from J, the junction contained 17 bases not matched to a gene. Germline values: CDR1 DFQATT, CDR2 SNEGSKA (reference sequence).

This clonotype was observed a few times. V and J are TRBV6-6 and TRBJ2-2; D gene uncertain. Germline CDR1 MNHNY, CDR2 SVGAGI (reference sequence). The length of the CDR3 is 11 residues. V was shortened by 7 bases and J by 9 bases, with 9 bases between the two germline ends. The CDR3 coding sequence is TGTGCCAGCACTGGGGTCCGGGAGCTGTTTTTT. Protein sequence: CASTGVRELFF.

The chain couples TRBV9 to TRBJ2-3, with D perhaps matching TRBD2 (6 bases). V was pared by 4 bases and J by 6 bases, with 15 bases between. The CDR3 sequence is 14 residues long. The germline gives CDR1 SGDLS, CDR2 YYNGEE. The DNA of the CDR3 is TGTGCCAGCAGCTGGGACTCCAGCTGGGATACGCAGTATTTT. It yields the protein CASSWDSSWDTQYF.

This clonotype was observed a few times. The gene calls are TRBV20-1 and TRBJ2-3; possibly TRBD1 or TRBD2 for D (6 bases each). From germline, CDR1 is DFQATT and CDR2 SNEGSKA (reference sequence). The CDR3 is 13 amino acids. With 1 base removed from V and 8 bases from J, the gap between germline ends came to 13 bases. The CDR3 sequence is CSARVLGGGTQYF. Here the CDR3 DNA reads TGCAGTGCTAGAGTCCTCGGGGGCGGTACGCAGTATTTT.

The sample holds many counts of this clonotype. The genes are TRBV20-1 and TRBJ1-5; D is unresolved. The CDR3 spans 15 residues. The germline CDR1 and CDR2 sequences are DFQATT and SNEGSKA (reference sequence). The ends were cut back, 4 bases at V and 3 bases at J, with 16 bases in the middle. The CDR3 DNA reads as TGCAGTGCTAAAACGACCGCCGCTCCCAATCAGCCCCAGCATTTT. The encoded protein is CSAKTTAAPNQPQHF.

CDR3 sequence reads: CASSYGTAVNIQYF. The CDR3 coding sequence is TGTGCCAGCAGTTATGGGACAGCGGTAAACATTCAGTACTTC. The V and J genes are TRBV6-5 and TRBJ2-4; TRBD1 matches at 7 bases. V trimming: 3 bases; J trimming: 6 bases; junction bases outside the gene matches: 5. Per germline, CDR1 MNHEY and CDR2 SVGAGI. The CDR3 consists of 14 residues.

The rearrangement uses TRBV9 and TRBJ2-5; D could derive from TRBD1 or TRBD2 (6 bases each). Trimming pared 2 bases from V and 3 bases from J, leaving 11 bases between. The CDR3 sequence is 14 residues long. Per the germline V gene, CDR1 is SGDLS and CDR2 is YYNGEE. The CDR3 loop reads CASSVGGAEETQYF. The CDR3 nucleotides read TGTGCCAGCAGCGTCGGGGGCGCCGAAGAGACCCAGTACTTC.

The rearrangement joins TRBV5-1 to TRBJ2-1, with 7 nucleotides matching TRBD1. This CDR3 has 15 residues. Germline CDR1 reads SGHRS; CDR2 reads YFSETQ. Trimming removed 4 bases from V and 4 bases from J; junction bases left unmatched: 8. The CDR3 sequence: CASSTGQIFYNEQFF. The CDR3, as DNA: TGCGCCAGCAGCACGGGACAGATCTTTTACAATGAGCAGTTCTTC. Combining the CDR3 with reference TRBV5-1 and TRBJ2-1 gives the whole variable domain KAGVTQTPRYLIKTRGQQVTLSCSPISGHRSVSWYQQTPGQGLQFLFEYFSETQRNKGNFPGRFSGRQFSNSRSEMNVSTLELGDSALYLCASSTGQIFYNEQFFGPGTRLTVL.

This clonotype was seen a handful of times. The genes are TRBV6-2 or TRBV6-3 and TRBJ2-7; 7 bases are shared with TRBD1. J was trimmed by 0 bases and V by 4 bases; bases with no gene match: 6. Germline V gene sequence: CDR1 MNHEY, CDR2 SVGEGT. This CDR3 has 15 amino acids. CDR3 sequence: CASSSRQGDSYEQYF. CDR3 nucleotides: TGTGCCAGCAGTTCCCGACAGGGAGACTCCTACGAGCAGTACTTC.

The chain combines TRBV4-2 with TRBJ1-1; 10 bases match TRBD1. The length of the CDR3 is 17 residues. The germline gives CDR1 LGHNA, CDR2 YNFKEQ. Losses at the gene ends were 3 bases for V and 1 base for J; bases not matched to a gene: 8. The CDR3 sequence: CASSQAGTGVGNTEAFF. In DNA, the CDR3 is TGTGCCAGCAGCCAGGCCGGGACAGGGGTAGGGAACACTGAAGCTTTCTTT.

The J gene is TRBJ2-5, the V gene TRBV19; D is undetermined. This CDR3 is built from 13 residues. The germline V and J ends were trimmed by 3 bases and 4 bases, with 9 bases remaining between them. Germline CDR1 reads LNHDA; CDR2 reads SQIVND (reference sequence). CDR3 coding DNA: TGTGCCAGTAGTATTAATTTTGGAGAGACCCAGTACTTC. Protein: CASSINFGETQYF.

The chain recombines TRBV20-1 with TRBJ2-5; 8 bases match TRBD1. The CDR3 is 16 residues long. Germline CDR1 and CDR2: DFQATT and SNEGSKA (reference sequence). V was clipped by 3 bases and J by 0 bases; unmatched bases: 9. The CDR3 spells CSASDSGTGNQETQYF. The DNA of the CDR3 is TGCAGTGCTAGCGACTCCGGGACAGGAAACCAAGAGACCCAGTACTTC.

This clonotype was recorded at least ten times. This chain connects TRBV7-6 to TRBJ1-4; D call uncertain. Per the germline V gene, CDR1 is SGHVS and CDR2 is FNYEAQ. V gave up 5 bases and J gave up 8 bases, with 21 bases separating them. The CDR3 spans 16 residues. Here the CDR3 reads CASSLTPDVGREKLFF. As DNA, the CDR3 is TGTGCCAGCAGCCTAACACCGGACGTCGGGAGGGAAAAACTGTTTTTT.

The chain joins TRBV6-5 to TRBJ1-1, with 8 bases aligning to TRBD1. V was clipped by 2 bases and J by 1 base; unmatched bases: 3. The germline CDR1 and CDR2 sequences are MNHEY and SVGAGI. The length of the CDR3 is 15 residues. CDR3 in amino acids: CASSYQGAANTEAFF. In DNA form, the CDR3 reads TGTGCCAGCAGTTACCAGGGGGCGGCGAACACTGAAGCTTTCTTT.

The chain joins TRBV7-9 to TRBJ2-6; D gene unclear. The ends were cut back, 5 bases at V and 0 bases at J, with 11 bases in the middle. Germline V lookup: CDR1 SEHNR, CDR2 FQNEAQ (reference sequence). This CDR3 has 16 residues. This chain's CDR3 is CASSTPAASGANVLTF. DNA of the CDR3: TGTGCCAGCAGCACCCCGGCCGCCTCTGGGGCCAACGTCCTGACTTTC.

The chain joins TRBV20-1 to TRBJ2-7; D is perhaps TRBD2 (5 bases). The ends were cut back, 6 bases at V and 3 bases at J, with 9 bases in the middle. From germline, CDR1 is DFQATT and CDR2 SNEGSKA (reference sequence). The CDR3 contains 11 residues. CDR3 sequence (DNA): TGCAGTGCCGAGGGCCGCTACGAGCAGTACTTC. It codes for CSAEGRYEQYF.

The table lists this clonotype with a few counts. The chain combines TRBV20-1 with TRBJ1-2; tentative D call: TRBD1 (6 bases). Germline loops: CDR1 DFQATT, CDR2 SNEGSKA (reference sequence). V was clipped by 0 bases and J by 8 bases, with 10 bases between them. This CDR3 spans 12 amino acids. DNA of the CDR3: TGCAGTGCTAGAGAATGGGGGCTCGGCTACACCTTC. Protein sequence: CSAREWGLGYTF.